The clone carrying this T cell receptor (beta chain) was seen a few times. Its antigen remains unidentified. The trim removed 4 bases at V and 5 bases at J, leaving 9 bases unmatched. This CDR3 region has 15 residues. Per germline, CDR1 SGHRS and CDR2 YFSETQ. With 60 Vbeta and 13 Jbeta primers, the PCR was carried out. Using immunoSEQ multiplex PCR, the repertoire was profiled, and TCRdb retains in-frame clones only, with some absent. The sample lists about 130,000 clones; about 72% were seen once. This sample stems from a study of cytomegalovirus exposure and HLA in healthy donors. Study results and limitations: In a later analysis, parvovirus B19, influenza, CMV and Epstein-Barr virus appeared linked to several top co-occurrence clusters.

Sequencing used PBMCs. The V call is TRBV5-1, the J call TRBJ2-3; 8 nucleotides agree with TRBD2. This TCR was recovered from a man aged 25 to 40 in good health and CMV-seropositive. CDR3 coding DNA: TGCGCCAGCAGCCCATTAGCGGGATATAGAGATACGCAGTATTTT. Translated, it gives CASSPLAGYRDTQYF.